This T cell receptor beta chain was sequenced during a study of blood T cell repertoires in COVID-19. Study-level information: The United States, Italy and Spain were the sources of the acute and convalescent COVID-19 samples. The cDNA or gDNA used as material had been derived from T cells, B-cell-depleted T cells, or PBMCs.

Original processing methods: Amplification of reference gene primers provided the estimated nucleated cell counts. Sequencing used immunoSEQ multiplex PCR; TCRdb keeps in-frame clones, though not all of them. That table furnishes V, J and clone size, whereas the DNA furnished D and trimming. The sample holds 300,000 to 350,000 clones; approximately 88% are singletons and the top ten take under 2%. Unmatched junction bases numbered 4, after V lost 3 bases and J lost 6 bases. The CDR3 length is 14 residues. Germline V gene sequence: CDR1 MRHNA, CDR2 SNTAGT. Seattle cases were enrolled at active infection and followed longitudinally.

The sequenced material came from peripheral blood. The source is a woman aged 25-40 years with COVID-19, enrolled during active disease. V and J are TRBV6-4 and TRBJ2-3, with 9 bases matching TRBD2. The DNA of the CDR3 is TGTGCCAGCAGTGAGCGGGGGGGCCACGATACGCAGTATTTT. It codes for CASSERGGHDTQYF.